This is a list of T cell receptor beta chains from one sample in a study of shared clonotypes between healthy human individuals. Using immunoSEQ multiplex PCR, the repertoire was profiled, and TCRdb retains in-frame clones only, with some absent. The sample yields 500,000 to 700,000 clones, about 95% seen once. The sequenced sample consisted of naive CD8+ T cells sorted from blood. Every receptor here comes from a woman aged 30 to 39 in good health. The CDR3 runs from the conserved cysteine through the conserved F or W. The order of the fields is clone size, J gene, V gene, D gene, CDR3 DNA, CDR3 protein. D genes are given only for firm matches. For some rows the clone size is stated as once, few or many, or as a class when expanded; others skip it.

. TRBJ2-7 TRBV1 . TGCACCAGCGGGCGAAAAGCGGGAGCCTACGAGCAGTACTTC CTSGRKAGAYEQYF
. TRBJ1-3 TRBV27 . TGTGCCAGCAGTTTAAGGGTCCCTGGAAACACCATATATTTT CASSLRVPGNTIYF
. TRBJ2-2 TRBV4-2 . TGTGCCAGCAGCCAAGGTGAGCTTGCGAACACCGGGGAGCTGTTTTTT CASSQGELANTGELFF
. TRBJ2-1 TRBV6-1 TRBD1 TGTGCCAGCAATACAGGGACAGGGGTATACAATGAGCAGTTCTTC CASNTGTGVYNEQFF
. TRBJ2-7 TRBV7-2 . TGTGCCAGCAGCTTAGGAGTGTTTCGCCTAGGAAACGAGCAGTACTTC CASSLGVFRLGNEQYF
. TRBJ2-1 TRBV6-6 . TGTGCCAGCAGTTACTCTGGGGGGGAGCAGTTCTTC CASSYSGGEQFF
. TRBJ1-6 TRBV2 TRBD1 TGTGCCAGCAGTCCCGGTCAGTTACCAGGGGGTTCACCCCTCCACTTT CASSPGQLPGGSPLHF
. TRBJ2-7 TRBV7-9 . TGTGCCAGCAGCTTCGAAGGTTCCTACGAGCAGTACTTC CASSFEGSYEQYF
. TRBJ2-7 TRBV15 . TGTGCCACCAGCAGAGGGGACCGTTACGAGCAGTACTTC CATSRGDRYEQYF
. TRBJ2-6 TRBV7-3 . TGTGCCAGCAGCTTAAATGGAGCCGGGGCCAACGTCCTGACTTTC CASSLNGAGANVLTF
. TRBJ2-7 TRBV27 TRBD2 TGTGCCAGCAGTTTTGCGGGAGGACCCTACGAGCAGTACTTC CASSFAGGPYEQYF
. TRBJ1-5 TRBV12-2 . TGTGCAAGTCGCAACGACCGGGGGAGCAATCAGCCCCAGCATTTT CASRNDRGSNQPQHF
. TRBJ2-1 TRBV27 . TGTGCCAGCAGTTTATCGGCCCACAATGAGCAGTTCTTC CASSLSAHNEQFF
. TRBJ2-1 TRBV5-8 . TGTGCCAGCAGCTTGGCCCTAGCGCTAGGGGATGAGCAGTTCTTC CASSLALALGDEQFF
. TRBJ2-3 TRBV19 TRBD1 TGTGCCAGTAGTTATTTAGGGAGACAGGGGACAGATACGCAGTATTTT CASSYLGRQGTDTQYF
. TRBJ2-7 TRBV5-4 TRBD1 TGTGCCAGCAGCCTCAGACCAGGGGGCGGGTACGAGCAGTACTTC CASSLRPGGGYEQYF
. TRBJ1-1 TRBV5-6 . TGTGCCAGCAGTTTTCAGGGTCACACTGAAGCTTTCTTT CASSFQGHTEAFF
once TRBJ2-7 TRBV27 . TGTGCCAGCAGTTTAGGGCCTGGGACCAGCCACGAGCAGTACTTC CASSLGPGTSHEQYF
. TRBJ2-7 TRBV7-9 . TGTGCCAGCAGCTTAGCGGGACACGAGCAGTACTTC CASSLAGHEQYF
. TRBJ2-7 TRBV2 . TGTGCCAGCACACAGCTTCAATACTACGAGCAGTACTTC CASTQLQYYEQYF
. TRBJ2-7 TRBV12-2 . TGTGCAAGTCGCCCCAAGGAGGAGGGCGCAGGGAACGAGCAGTACTTC CASRPKEEGAGNEQYF